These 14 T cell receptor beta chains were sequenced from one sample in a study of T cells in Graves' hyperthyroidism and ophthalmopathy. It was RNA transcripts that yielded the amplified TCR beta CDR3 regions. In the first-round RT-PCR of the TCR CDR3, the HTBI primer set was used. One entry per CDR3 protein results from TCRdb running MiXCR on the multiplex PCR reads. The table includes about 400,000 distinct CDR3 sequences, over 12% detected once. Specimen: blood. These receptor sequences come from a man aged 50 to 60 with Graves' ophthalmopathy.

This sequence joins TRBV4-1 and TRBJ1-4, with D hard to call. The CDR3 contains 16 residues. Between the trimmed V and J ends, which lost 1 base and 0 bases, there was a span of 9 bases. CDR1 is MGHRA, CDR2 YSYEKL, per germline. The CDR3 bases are TGCGCCAGCAGCCAAGTTTTTTTCTCAACTAATGAAAAACTGTTTTTT. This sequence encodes CASSQVFFSTNEKLFF.

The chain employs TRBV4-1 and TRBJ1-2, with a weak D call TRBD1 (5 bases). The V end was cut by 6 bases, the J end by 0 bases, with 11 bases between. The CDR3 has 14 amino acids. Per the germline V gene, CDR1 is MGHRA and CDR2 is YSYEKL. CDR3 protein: CASREGPANYGYTF. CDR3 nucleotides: TGCGCCAGCAGAGAGGGGCCGGCTAACTATGGCTACACCTTC.

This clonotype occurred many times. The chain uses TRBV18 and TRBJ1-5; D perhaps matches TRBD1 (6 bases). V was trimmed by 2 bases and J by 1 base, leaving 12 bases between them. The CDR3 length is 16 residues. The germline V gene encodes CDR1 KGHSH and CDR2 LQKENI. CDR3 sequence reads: CASSPGGQGSNQPQHF. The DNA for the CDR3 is TGTGCCAGCTCACCAGGGGGGCAGGGGAGCAATCAGCCCCAGCATTTT.

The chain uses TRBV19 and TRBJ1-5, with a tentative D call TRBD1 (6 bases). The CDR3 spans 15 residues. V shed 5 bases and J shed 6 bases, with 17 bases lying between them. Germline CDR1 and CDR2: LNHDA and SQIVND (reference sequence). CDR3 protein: CASSPFGEGVQPQHF. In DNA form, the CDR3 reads TGTGCCAGTAGTCCCTTCGGAGAGGGGGTTCAGCCCCAGCATTTT.

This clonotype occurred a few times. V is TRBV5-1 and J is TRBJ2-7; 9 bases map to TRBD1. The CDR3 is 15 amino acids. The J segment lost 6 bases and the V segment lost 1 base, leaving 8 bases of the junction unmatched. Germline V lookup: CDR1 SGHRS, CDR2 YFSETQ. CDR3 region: CASSLYRTGAGEQYF. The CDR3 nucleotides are TGCGCCAGCAGCTTGTATCGGACAGGGGCCGGCGAGCAGTACTTC.

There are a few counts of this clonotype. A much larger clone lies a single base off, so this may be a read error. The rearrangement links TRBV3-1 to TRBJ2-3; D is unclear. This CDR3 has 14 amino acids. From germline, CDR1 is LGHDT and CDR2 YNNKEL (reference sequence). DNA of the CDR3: TGTGCCAGCGGCCACGGGTCTAGCACAGATACGCAGTATTTT. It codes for CASGHGSSTDTQYF.

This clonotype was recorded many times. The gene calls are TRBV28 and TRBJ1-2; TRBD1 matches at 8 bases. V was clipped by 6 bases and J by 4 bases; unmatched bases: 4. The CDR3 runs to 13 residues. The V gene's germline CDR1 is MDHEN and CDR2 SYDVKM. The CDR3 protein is CASRTGGGYGYTF. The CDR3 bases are TGTGCCAGCAGAACAGGGGGAGGCTATGGCTACACCTTC.

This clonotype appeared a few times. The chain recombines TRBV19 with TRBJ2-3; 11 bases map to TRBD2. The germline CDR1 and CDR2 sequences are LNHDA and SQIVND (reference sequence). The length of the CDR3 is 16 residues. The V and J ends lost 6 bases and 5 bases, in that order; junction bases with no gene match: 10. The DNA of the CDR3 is TGTGCCAGTAGGACTAGCGGGAATATCATGGAAGATACGCAGTATTTT. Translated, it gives CASRTSGNIMEDTQYF.

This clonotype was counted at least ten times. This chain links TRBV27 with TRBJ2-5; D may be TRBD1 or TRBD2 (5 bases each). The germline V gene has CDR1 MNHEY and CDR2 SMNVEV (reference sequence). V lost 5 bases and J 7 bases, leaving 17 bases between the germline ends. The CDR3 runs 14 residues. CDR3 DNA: TGTGCCAGCAGTACACAGCGTGGGGGTAGGACCCAGTACTTC. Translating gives CASSTQRGGRTQYF.

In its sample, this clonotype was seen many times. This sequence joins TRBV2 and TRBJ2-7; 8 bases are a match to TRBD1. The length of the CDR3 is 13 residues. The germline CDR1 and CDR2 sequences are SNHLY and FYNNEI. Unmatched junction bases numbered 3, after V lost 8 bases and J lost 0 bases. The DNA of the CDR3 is TGTGCCAGCCGACAGGGGTTCTCCTACGAGCAGTACTTC. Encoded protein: CASRQGFSYEQYF.

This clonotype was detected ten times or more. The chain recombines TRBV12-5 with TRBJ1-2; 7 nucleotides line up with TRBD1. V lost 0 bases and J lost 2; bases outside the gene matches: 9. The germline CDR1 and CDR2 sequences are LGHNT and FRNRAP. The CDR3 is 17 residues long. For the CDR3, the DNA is TGTGCTAGTGGTTTGGTACAATATGGCAGGGGGAACTATGGCTACACCTTC. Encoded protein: CASGLVQYGRGNYGYTF.

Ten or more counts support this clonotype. The CDR3, as DNA: TGTGCCAGCAGCCAAGATGGTCGTGAGCAGTTCTTC. This sequence encodes CASSQDGREQFF. This chain links TRBV3-1 with TRBJ2-1; D is unresolved. The CDR3 extends over 12 amino acids. The germline gives CDR1 LGHDT, CDR2 YNNKEL (reference sequence). V was trimmed by 0 bases and J by 9 bases, leaving 6 bases between them.

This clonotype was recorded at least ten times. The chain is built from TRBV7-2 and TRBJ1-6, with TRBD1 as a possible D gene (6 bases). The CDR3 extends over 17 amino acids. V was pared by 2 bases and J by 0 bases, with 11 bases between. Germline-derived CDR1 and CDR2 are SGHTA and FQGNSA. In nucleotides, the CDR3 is TGTGCCAGCAGCTTATGGGGGCCAAGCTCCTATAATTCACCCCTCCACTTT. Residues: CASSLWGPSSYNSPLHF.

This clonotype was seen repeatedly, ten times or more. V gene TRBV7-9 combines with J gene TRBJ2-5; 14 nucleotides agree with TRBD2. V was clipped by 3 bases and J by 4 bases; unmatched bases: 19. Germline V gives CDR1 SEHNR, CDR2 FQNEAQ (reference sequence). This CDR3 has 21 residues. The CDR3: CASSFPRDPGTSGSTGETQYF. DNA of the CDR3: TGTGCCAGCAGCTTTCCCCGGGACCCCGGGACTAGCGGGAGTACGGGAGAGACCCAGTACTTC.